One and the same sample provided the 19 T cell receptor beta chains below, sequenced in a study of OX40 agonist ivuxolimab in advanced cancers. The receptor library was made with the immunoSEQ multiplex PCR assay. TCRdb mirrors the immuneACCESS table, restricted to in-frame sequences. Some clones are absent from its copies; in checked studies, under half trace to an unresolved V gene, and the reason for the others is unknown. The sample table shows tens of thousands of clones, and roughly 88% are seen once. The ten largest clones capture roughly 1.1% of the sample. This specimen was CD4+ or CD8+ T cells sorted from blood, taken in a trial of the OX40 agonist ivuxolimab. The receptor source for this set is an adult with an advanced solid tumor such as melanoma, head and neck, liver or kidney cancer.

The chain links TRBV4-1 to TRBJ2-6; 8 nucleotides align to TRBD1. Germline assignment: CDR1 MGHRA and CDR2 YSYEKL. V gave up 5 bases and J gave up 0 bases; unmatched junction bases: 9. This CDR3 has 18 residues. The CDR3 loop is CASSITGTGSSGANVLTF. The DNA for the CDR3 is TGCGCCAGCAGCATAACCGGGACAGGCTCCTCTGGGGCCAACGTCCTGACTTTC.

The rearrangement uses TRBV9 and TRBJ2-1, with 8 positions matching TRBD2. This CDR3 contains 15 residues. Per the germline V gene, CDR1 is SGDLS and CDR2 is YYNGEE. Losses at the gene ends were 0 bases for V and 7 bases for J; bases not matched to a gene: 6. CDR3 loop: CASSVASGGLNEQFF. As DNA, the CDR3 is TGTGCCAGCAGCGTAGCGAGCGGGGGTCTAAATGAGCAGTTCTTC. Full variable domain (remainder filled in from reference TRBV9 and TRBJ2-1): DSGVTQTPKHLITATGQRVTLRCSPRSGDLSVYWYQQSLDQGLQFLIQYYNGEERAKGNILERFSAQQFPDLHSELNLSSLELGDSALYFCASSVASGGLNEQFFGPGTRLTVL.

The CDR3 is CASSFDTSSGFNQPQHF. The CDR3 DNA reads TGTGCCAGCAGCTTCGACACGTCCTCGGGCTTTAATCAGCCCCAGCATTTT. The chain links TRBV7-9 to TRBJ1-5; D is unclear. CDR3 length equals 17 residues. In germline, CDR1 is SEHNR, CDR2 FQNEAQ (reference sequence). Deletions cut 3 bases from V and 4 bases from J, with 19 bases between. Full variable domain (outside the CDR3, taken from reference TRBV7-9 and TRBJ1-5): DTGVSQNPRHKITKRGQNVTFRCDPISEHNRLYWYRQTLGQGPEFLTYFQNEAQLEKSRLLSDRFSAERPKGSFSTLEIQRTEQGDSAMYLCASSFDTSSGFNQPQHFGDGTRLSIL.

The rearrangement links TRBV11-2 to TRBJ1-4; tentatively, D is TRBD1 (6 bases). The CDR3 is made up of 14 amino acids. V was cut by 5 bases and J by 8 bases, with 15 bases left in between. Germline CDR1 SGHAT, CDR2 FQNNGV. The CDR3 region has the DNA TGTGCCAGCAGCCGAACAGGGTCGGGCGAAAAACTGTTTTTT. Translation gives CASSRTGSGEKLFF.

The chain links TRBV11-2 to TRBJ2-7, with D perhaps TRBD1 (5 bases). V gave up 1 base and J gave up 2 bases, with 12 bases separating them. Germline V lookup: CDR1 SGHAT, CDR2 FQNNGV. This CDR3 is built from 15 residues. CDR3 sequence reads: CASSLGGHPTYEQYF. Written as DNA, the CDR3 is TGTGCCAGCAGCTTAGGAGGACATCCGACCTACGAGCAGTACTTC. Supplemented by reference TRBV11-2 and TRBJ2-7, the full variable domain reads EAGVAQSPRYKIIEKRQSVAFWCNPISGHATLYWYQQILGQGPKLLIQFQNNGVVDDSQLPKDRFSAERLKGVDSTLKIQPAKLEDSAVYLCASSLGGHPTYEQYFGPGTRLTVT.

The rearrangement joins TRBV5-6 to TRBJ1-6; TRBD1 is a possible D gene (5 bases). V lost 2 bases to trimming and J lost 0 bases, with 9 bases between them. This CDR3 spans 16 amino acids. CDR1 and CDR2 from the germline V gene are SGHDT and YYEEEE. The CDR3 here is CASSFWGSSYNSPLHF. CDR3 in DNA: TGTGCCAGCAGCTTCTGGGGGAGCTCCTATAATTCACCCCTCCACTTT.

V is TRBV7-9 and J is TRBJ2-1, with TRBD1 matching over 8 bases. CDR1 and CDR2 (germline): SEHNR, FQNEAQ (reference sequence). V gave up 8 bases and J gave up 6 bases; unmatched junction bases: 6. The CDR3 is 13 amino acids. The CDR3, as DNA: TGTGCCAGCGGCTGGGGACAGGTCAATGAGCAGTTCTTC. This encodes CASGWGQVNEQFF.

The chain's CDR3 is CASSLARSNYGYTF. In DNA, the CDR3 is TGTGCCAGCAGCTTAGCCCGGAGTAACTATGGCTACACCTTC. The chain employs TRBV7-9 and TRBJ1-2, with unresolved D. Germline values: CDR1 SEHNR, CDR2 FQNEAQ (reference sequence). The CDR3 runs 14 residues. With 0 bases removed from V and 1 base from J, the gap between germline ends came to 6 bases.

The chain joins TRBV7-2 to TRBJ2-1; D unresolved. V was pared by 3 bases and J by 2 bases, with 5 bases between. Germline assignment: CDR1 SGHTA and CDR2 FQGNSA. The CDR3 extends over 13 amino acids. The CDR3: CASSFITYNEQFF. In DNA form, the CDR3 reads TGTGCCAGCAGCTTCATCACCTACAATGAGCAGTTCTTC.

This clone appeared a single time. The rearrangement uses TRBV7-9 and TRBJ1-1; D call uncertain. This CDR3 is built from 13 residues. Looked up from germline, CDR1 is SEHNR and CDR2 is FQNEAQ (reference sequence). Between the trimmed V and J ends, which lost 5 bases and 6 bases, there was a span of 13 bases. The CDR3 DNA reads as TGTGCCAGCAGCATGGTCGAGAGATCTGAAGCTTTCTTT. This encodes CASSMVERSEAFF. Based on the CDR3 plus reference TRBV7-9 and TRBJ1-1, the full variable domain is DTGVSQNPRHKITKRGQNVTFRCDPISEHNRLYWYRQTLGQGPEFLTYFQNEAQLEKSRLLSDRFSAERPKGSFSTLEIQRTEQGDSAMYLCASSMVERSEAFFGQGTRLTVV.

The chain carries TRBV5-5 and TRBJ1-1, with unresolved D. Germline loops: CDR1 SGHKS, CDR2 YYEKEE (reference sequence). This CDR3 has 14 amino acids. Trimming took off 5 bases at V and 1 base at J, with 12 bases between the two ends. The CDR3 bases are TGTGCCAGCAGATTGTCCAGGTGGAACACTGAAGCTTTCTTT. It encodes CASRLSRWNTEAFF.

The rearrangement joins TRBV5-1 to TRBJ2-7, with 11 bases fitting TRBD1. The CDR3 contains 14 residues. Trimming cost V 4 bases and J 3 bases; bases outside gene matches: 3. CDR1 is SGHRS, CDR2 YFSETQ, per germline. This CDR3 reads CASSPGTGGYEQYF. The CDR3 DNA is TGCGCCAGCAGCCCCGGGACAGGGGGCTACGAGCAGTACTTC.

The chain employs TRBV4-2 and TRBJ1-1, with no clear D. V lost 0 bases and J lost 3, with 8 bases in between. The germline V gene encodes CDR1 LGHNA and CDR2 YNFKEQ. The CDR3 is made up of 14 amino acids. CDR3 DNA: TGTGCCAGCAGCCAAGAGGGCCGGGACACTGAAGCTTTCTTT. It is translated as CASSQEGRDTEAFF.

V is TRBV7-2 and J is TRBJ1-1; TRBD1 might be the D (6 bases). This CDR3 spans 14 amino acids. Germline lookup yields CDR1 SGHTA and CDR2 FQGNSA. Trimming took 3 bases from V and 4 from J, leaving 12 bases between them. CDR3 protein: CASSFGRGVTEAFF. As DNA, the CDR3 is TGTGCCAGCAGCTTCGGCAGGGGAGTCACTGAAGCTTTCTTT.

Written as DNA, the CDR3 is TGTGCCACCACCTGGGACTATGGCTACACCTTC. Translation: CATTWDYGYTF. This chain uses TRBV19 with TRBJ1-2, with D unresolved. CDR3 length: 11 amino acids. Germline V gives CDR1 LNHDA, CDR2 SQIVND (reference sequence). V lost 10 bases to trimming and J lost 3 bases, with 9 bases between them.

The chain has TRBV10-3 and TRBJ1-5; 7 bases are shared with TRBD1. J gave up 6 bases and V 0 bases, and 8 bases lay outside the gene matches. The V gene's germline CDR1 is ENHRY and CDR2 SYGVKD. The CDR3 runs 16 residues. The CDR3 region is CAISESPGAGGQPQHF. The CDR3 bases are TGTGCCATCAGTGAGTCTCCTGGGGCAGGGGGTCAGCCCCAGCATTTT.

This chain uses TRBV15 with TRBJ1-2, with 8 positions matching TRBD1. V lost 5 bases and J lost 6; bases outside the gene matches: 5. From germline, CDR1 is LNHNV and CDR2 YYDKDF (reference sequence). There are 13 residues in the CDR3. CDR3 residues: CATSRTGFNGYTF. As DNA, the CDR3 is TGTGCCACCAGCCGGACAGGGTTTAATGGCTACACCTTC. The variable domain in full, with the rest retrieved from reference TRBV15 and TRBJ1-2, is DAMVIQNPRYQVTQFGKPVTLSCSQTLNHNVMYWYQQKSSQAPKLLFHYYDKDFNNEADTPDNFQSRRPNTSFCFLDIRSPGLGDTAMYLCATSRTGFNGYTFGSGTRLTVV.

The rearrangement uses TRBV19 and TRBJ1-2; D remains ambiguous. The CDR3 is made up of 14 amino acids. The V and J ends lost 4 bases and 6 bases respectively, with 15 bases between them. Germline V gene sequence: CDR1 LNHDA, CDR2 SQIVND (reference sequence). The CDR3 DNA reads TGTGCCAGTAGTACGGACGGGCCCTCGGATGGCTACACCTTC. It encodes CASSTDGPSDGYTF.

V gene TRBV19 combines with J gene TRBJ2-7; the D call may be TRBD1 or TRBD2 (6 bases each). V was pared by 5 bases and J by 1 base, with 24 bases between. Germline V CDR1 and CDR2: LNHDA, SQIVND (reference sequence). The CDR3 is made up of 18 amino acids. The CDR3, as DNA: TGTGCCAGTAGTGTGTTAGGGGAAACGGGGGCCGTATCCTACGAGCAGTACTTC. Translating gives CASSVLGETGAVSYEQYF.